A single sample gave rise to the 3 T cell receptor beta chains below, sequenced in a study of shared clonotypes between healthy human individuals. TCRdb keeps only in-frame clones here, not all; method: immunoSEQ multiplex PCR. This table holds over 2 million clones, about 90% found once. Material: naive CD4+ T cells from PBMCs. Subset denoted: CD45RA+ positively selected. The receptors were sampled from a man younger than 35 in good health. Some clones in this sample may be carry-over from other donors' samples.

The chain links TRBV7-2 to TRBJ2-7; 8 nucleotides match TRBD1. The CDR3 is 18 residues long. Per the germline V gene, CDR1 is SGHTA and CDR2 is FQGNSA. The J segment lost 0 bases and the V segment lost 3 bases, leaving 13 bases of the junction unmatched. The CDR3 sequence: CASSFPRTGPGYSYEQYF. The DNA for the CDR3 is TGTGCCAGCAGCTTCCCCCGGACAGGGCCCGGCTACTCCTACGAGCAGTACTTC.

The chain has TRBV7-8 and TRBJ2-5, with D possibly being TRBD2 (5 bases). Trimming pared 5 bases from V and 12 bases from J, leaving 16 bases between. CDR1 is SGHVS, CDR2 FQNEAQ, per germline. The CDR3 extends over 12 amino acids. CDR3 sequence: CASSTPGGLKYF. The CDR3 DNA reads TGTGCCAGCAGCACCCCGGGCGGGTTAAAGTACTTC.

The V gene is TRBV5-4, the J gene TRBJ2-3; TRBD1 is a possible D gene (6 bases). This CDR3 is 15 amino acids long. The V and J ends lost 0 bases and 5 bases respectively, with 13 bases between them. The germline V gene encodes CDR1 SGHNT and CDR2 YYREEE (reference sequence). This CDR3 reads CASSLALGAGDTQYF. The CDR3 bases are TGTGCCAGCAGCTTGGCTTTGGGGGCAGGAGATACGCAGTATTTT.